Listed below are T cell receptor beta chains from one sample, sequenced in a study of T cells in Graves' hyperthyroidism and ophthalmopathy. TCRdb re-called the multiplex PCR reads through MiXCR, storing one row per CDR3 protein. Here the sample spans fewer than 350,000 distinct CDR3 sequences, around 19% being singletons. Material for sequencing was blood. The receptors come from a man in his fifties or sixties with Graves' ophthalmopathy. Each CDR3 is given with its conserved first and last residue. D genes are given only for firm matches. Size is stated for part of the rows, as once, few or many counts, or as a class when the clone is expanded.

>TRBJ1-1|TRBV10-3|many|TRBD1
TGTGCCATCAGTGATCCCGGGACAGCTAATGAAGCTTTCTTT
CAISDPGTANEAFF
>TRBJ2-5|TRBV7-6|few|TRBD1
TGTGCCAGCAGGCAAAATTCCGGGACAGAGTTCCGAGAGACCCAGTACTTC
CASRQNSGTEFRETQYF
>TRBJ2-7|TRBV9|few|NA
TGTGCCAGCAGCTCCAGCGACAGTTACGAGCAGTACTTC
CASSSSDSYEQYF
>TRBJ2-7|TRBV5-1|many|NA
TGCGCCAGCAGCTTGGGGCAGGGGAACGAGCAGTACTTC
CASSLGQGNEQYF
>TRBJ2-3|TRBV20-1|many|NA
TGCAGTGCTAGGATCGCCGATACGCAGTATTTT
CSARIADTQYF
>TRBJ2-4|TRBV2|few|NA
TGTGCCATCAGTGAGTACGGCGGAGTAGCCAAAAACATTCAGTACTTC
CAISEYGGVAKNIQYF
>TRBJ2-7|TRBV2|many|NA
TGTGCCAGCAGCCAAGGGACTTACGAGCAGTACTTC
CASSQGTYEQYF
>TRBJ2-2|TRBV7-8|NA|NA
TGTGCCAGCAGCTTTCGCTTGAACACCGGGGAGCTGTTTTTT
CASSFRLNTGELFF
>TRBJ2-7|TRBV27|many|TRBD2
TGTGCCAGCAGATTATTAGGCGGTCGACTAGCAGGAACAAACTCCTACGAGCAGTACTTC
CASRLLGGRLAGTNSYEQYF
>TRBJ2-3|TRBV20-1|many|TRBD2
TGCAGTGCTGCCCTAGCGGGAGGCCCTAATACAGATACGCAGTATTTT
CSAALAGGPNTDTQYF
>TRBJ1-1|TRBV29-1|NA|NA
TGCAGCGTTGAAGATGGGACCGTCACTGAAGCTTTCTTT
CSVEDGTVTEAFF
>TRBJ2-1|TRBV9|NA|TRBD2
TGTGCCAGCAGCTTTCATAGCGGGAGAGGGAACAATGAGCAGTTCTTC
CASSFHSGRGNNEQFF
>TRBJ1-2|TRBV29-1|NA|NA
TGCAGCTTTCGGACAGCTAACTATGGCTACACCTTC
CSFRTANYGYTF
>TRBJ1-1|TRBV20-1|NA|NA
TGCAGTGCTCCACTGGGGGTCCCTGAAGCTTTCTTT
CSAPLGVPEAFF
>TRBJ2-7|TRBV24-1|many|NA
TGTGCCACCAGGGGGGTTGAAGGCTACGAGCAGTACTTC
CATRGVEGYEQYF
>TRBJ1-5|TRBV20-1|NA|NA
TGCAGTGCTAGAGATTTTAACGGGGGCCCTCAGCCCCAGCATTTT
CSARDFNGGPQPQHF
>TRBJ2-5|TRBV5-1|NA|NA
TGCGCCAGCAGCTCGACCGATATGACGGAGACCCAGTACTTC
CASSSTDMTETQYF
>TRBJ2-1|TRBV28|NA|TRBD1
TGTGCCAGCAGTTTTTCAGGGCGACAGGGTGTTTACAATGAGCAGTTCTTC
CASSFSGRQGVYNEQFF
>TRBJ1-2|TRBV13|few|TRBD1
TGTGCCAGCAGCTTAGACGGGACAGGGGCCGGCTACACCTTC
CASSLDGTGAGYTF
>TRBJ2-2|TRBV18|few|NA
TGTGCCAGCTCACGCGTCGGGGTGGCCGGGGAGCTGTTTTTT
CASSRVGVAGELFF
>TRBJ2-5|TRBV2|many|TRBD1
TGTGCCAGCAGCCAAACCCGGACAGGCCAAGAGACCCAGTACTTC
CASSQTRTGQETQYF
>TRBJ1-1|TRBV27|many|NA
TGTGCCAGCAGGGACGTCGGGGTGTACACTGAAGCTTTCTTT
CASRDVGVYTEAFF
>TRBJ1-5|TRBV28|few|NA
TGTGCCAGCAGTTTATTGGGGGAGAACCAGCCCCAGCATTTT
CASSLLGENQPQHF
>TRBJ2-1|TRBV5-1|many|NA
TGCGCCAGCAGCTTGGCCCCAGGGCTCGGGAATGAGCAGTTCTTC
CASSLAPGLGNEQFF
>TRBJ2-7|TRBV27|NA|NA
TGTGCCACTCAAGCCCAAAGCTCCTACGAGCAGTACTTC
CATQAQSSYEQYF
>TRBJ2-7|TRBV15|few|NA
TGTGCCACCAGCAGAGATCGGGGGAACAACGAGCAGTACTTC
CATSRDRGNNEQYF
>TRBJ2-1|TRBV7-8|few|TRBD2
TGTGCCAGCAGCTTAGTGATGGGAGCGGGACACAATGAGCAGTTCTTC
CASSLVMGAGHNEQFF
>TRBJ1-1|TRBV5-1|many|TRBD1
TGCGCCAGCAGCCCTACAGGGGGGAACACTGAAGCTTTCTTT
CASSPTGGNTEAFF
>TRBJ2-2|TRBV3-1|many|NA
TGTGCCAGCAGCCAACGGCGGCTCGCCGGGGAGCTGTTTTTT
CASSQRRLAGELFF
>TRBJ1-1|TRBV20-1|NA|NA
TGCAGTGCTAGAGACCCCCGGGTTACGAACACTGAAGCTTTCTTT
CSARDPRVTNTEAFF
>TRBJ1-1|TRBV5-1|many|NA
TGCGCCAGCAGCTTTACAAAAAACACTGAAGCTTTCTTT
CASSFTKNTEAFF
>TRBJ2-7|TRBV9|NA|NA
TGTGCCAGCAGCGTCGGTGGGGGTTTAACCTACGAGCAGTACTTC
CASSVGGGLTYEQYF
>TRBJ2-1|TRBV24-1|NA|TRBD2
TGTGCCACCAGTGATCCTCTAGCGGGAGGGAACTACAATGAGCAGTTCTTC
CATSDPLAGGNYNEQFF
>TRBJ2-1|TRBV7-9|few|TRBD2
TGTGCCAGCACCCCTGGGGCTAGCGGACCCTACAATGAGCAGTTCTTC
CASTPGASGPYNEQFF
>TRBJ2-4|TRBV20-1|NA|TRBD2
TGCAGTGCCAGTTCGGCACTAGCGGGAGGGCGATTGGCCAAAAACATTCAGTACTTC
CSASSALAGGRLAKNIQYF
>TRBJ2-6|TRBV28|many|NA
TGTGCCAGCAGTTCTCATGGGACTGGGGCCAACGTCCTGACTTTC
CASSSHGTGANVLTF
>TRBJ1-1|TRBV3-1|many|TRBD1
TGTGCCAGCAGCCCGACAGGGTGGACTGAAGCTTTCTTT
CASSPTGWTEAFF
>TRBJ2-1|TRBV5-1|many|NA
TGCGCCAGCGGGTGGGAGCAACGCAATGAGCAGTTCTTC
CASGWEQRNEQFF
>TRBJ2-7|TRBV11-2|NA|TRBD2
TGTGCCAGCAGCTTGGGACTAGCGGGAGGGCCGTCAGAGCAGTACTTC
CASSLGLAGGPSEQYF
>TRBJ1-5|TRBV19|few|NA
TGTGCCAGTTCCGGGGGCCTTGTAGGCAATCAGCCCCAGCATTTT
CASSGGLVGNQPQHF
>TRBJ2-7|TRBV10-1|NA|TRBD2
TGCGCCAGCAGTGACGGGACTAGCGGGAGTGGTGAGCAGTACTTC
CASSDGTSGSGEQYF
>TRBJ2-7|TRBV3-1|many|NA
TGTGCCAGCAGCCAAGGGGTTGCGGGCGAGCAGTACTTC
CASSQGVAGEQYF
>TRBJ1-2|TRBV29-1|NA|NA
TGCAGCGTTGCCCCCTTACTGACAACTAACTATGGCTACACCTTC
CSVAPLLTTNYGYTF
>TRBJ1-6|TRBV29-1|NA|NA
TGCAGCGTTAAGAGCACAGGGCCTAATTCACCCCTCCACTTT
CSVKSTGPNSPLHF
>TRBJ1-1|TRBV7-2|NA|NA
TGTGCCAGCAGCTTAGACGTTAGGAACACTGAAGCTTTCTTT
CASSLDVRNTEAFF
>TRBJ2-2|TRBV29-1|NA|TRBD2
TGCAGCGTTACAGCGGGAGGCTCCGGGGAGCTGTTTTTT
CSVTAGGSGELFF
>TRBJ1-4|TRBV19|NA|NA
TGTGCCAGTAAAGAACTCTATGGACGAAAACTGTTTTTT
CASKELYGRKLFF
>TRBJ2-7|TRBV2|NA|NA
TGTGCCAGCAGACCCTCTCGGACGTCTCCCTACGAGCAGTACTTC
CASRPSRTSPYEQYF
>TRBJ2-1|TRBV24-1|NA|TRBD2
TGTGCCACCAGTGATTTAAGCTGGACTAGCGGGAGTGGGGAGCAGTTCTTC
CATSDLSWTSGSGEQFF